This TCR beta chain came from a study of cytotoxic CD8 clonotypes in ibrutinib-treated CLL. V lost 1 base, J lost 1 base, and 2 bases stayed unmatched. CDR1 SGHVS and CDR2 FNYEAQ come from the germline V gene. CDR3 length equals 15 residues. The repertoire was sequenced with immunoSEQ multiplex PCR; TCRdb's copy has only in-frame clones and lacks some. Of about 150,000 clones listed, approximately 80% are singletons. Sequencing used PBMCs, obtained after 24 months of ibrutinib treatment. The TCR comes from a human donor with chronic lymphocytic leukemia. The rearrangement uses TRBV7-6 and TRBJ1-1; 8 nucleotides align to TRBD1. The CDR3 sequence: CASSLGGQANTEAFF. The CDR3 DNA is TGTGCCAGCAGCTTAGGGGGACAGGCGAACACTGAAGCTTTCTTT.